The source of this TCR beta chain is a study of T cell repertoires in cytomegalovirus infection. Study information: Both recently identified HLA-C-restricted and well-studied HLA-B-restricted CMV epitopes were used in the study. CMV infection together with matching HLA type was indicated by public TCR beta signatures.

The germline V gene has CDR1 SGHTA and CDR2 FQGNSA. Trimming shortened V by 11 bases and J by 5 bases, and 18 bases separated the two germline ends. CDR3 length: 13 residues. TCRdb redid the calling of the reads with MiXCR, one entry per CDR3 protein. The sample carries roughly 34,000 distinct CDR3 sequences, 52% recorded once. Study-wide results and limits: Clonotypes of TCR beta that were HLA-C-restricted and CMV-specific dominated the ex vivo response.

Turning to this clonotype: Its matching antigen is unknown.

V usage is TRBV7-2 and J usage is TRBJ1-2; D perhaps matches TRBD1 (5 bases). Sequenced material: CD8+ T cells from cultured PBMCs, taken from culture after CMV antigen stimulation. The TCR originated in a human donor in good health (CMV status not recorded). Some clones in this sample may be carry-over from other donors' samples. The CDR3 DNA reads TGTGCCCTTGGGAAGCAGGGACGATATGGCTACACCTTC. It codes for CALGKQGRYGYTF.